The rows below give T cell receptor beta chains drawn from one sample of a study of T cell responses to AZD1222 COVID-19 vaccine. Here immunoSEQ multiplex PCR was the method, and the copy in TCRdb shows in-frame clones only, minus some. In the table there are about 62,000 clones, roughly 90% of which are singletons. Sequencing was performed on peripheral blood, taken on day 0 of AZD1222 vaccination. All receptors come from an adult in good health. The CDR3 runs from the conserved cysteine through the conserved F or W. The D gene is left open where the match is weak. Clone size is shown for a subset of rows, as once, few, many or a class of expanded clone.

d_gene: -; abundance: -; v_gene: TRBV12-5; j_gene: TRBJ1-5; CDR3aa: CASGFPERASRGQHF; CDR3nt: TGTGCTAGTGGTTTTCCGGAGCGGGCGAGTCGGGGCCAGCATTTT
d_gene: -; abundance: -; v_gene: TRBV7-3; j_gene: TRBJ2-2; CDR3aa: CASSQGSRVITGELFF; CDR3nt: TGTGCCAGCAGCCAAGGGTCCAGGGTAATCACCGGGGAGCTGTTTTTT
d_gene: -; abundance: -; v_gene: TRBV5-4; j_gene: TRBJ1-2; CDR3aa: CASSPTTTNYGYTF; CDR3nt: TGTGCCAGCAGCCCTACTACAACTAACTATGGCTACACCTTC
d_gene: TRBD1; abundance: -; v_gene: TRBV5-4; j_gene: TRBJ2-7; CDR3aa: CASSLVQGDYEQYF; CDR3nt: TGTGCCAGCAGCTTAGTCCAGGGGGATTACGAGCAGTACTTC
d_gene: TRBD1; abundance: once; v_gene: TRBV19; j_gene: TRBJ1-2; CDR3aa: CASTLARDRGWGYTF; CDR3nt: TGTGCCAGTACTCTTGCCCGGGACAGGGGTTGGGGGTACACCTTC
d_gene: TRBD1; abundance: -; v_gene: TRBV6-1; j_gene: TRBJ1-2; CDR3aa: CASSERDRVSGYTF; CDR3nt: TGTGCCAGCAGTGAACGGGACAGGGTATCTGGCTACACCTTC
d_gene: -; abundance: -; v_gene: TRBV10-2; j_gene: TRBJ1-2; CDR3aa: CASSEGGLRGYTF; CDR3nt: TGCGCCAGCAGTGAGGGGGGGTTGCGGGGCTACACCTTC
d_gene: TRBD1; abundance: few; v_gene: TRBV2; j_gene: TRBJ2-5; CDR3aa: CASTRQGRQETQYF; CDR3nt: TGTGCCAGCACGAGACAGGGACGCCAAGAGACCCAGTACTTC
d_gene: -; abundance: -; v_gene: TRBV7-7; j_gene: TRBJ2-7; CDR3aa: CASSLVSGYEQYF; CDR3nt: TGTGCCAGCAGCTTAGTCTCCGGGTACGAGCAGTACTTC
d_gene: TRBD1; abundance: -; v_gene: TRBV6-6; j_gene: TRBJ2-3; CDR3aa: CASTPTGISTDTQYF; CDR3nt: TGTGCCAGCACCCCGACAGGGATTAGCACAGATACGCAGTATTTT
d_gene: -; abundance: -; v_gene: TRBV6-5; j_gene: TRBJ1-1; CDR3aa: CASSYGGRDTEAFF; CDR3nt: TGTGCCAGCAGTTACGGAGGTCGCGACACTGAAGCTTTCTTT
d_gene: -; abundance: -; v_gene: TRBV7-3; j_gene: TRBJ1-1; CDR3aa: CASSSQGMNTEAFF; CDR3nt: TGTGCCAGCAGCTCACAGGGCATGAACACTGAAGCTTTCTTT
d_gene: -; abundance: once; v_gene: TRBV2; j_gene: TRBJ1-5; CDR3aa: CASSDRLTNQPQHF; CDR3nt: TGTGCCAGCAGTGATAGGCTGACAAATCAGCCCCAGCATTTT
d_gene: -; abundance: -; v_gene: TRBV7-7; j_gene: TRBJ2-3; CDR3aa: CASSTSGTDTQYF; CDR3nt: TGTGCCAGCAGCACCTCGGGCACAGATACGCAGTATTTT
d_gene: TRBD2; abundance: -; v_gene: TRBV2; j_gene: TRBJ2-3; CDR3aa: CASSAASGTYKAQYF; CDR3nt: TGTGCCAGCAGTGCTGCTAGCGGAACCTATAAGGCGCAGTATTTT
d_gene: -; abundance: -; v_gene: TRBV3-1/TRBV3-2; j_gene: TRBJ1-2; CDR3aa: CASSQGSALGYTF; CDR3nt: TGTGCCAGCAGCCAAGGGAGTGCTCTGGGCTACACCTTC
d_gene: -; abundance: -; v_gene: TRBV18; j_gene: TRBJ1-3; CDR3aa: CASSPGVISGNTIYF; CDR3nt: TGTGCCAGCTCACCGGGGGTCATATCTGGAAACACCATATATTTT
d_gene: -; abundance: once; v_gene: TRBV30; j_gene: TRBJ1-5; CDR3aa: CAWSSGGGSNQPQHF; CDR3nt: TGTGCCTGGTCCTCCGGGGGGGGCAGCAATCAGCCCCAGCATTTT
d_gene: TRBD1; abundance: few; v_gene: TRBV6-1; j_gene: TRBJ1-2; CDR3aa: CASSEAGGQGAYGYTF; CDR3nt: TGTGCCAGCAGTGAAGCTGGGGGACAGGGGGCCTATGGCTACACCTTC
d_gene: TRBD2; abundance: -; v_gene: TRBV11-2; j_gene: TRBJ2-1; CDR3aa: CASSRTGTSGGIYNEQFF; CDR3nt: TGTGCCAGCAGCCGGACCGGGACTAGCGGGGGGATTTACAATGAGCAGTTCTTC
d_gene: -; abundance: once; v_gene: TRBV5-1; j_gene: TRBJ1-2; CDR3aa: CASSLTDRGYTF; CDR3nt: TGCGCCAGCAGCTTGACGGACAGAGGCTACACCTTC
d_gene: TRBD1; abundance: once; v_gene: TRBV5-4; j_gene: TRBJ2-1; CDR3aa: CASSQTGNEQFF; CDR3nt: TGTGCCAGCAGCCAGACAGGGAATGAGCAGTTCTTC
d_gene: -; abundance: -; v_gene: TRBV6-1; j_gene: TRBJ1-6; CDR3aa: CASSESPLHF; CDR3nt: TGTGCCAGCAGTGAATCACCCCTCCACTTT
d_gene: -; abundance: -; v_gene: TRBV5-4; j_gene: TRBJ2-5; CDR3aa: CASSGGTEETQYF; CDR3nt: TGTGCCAGCAGCGGCGGGACCGAAGAGACCCAGTACTTC
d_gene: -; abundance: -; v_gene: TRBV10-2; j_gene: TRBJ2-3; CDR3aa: CASSETPQGTQYF; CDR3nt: TGCGCCAGCAGTGAAACGCCCCAGGGGACGCAGTATTTT
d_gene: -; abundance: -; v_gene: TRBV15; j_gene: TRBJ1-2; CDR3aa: CATSRGGTNYGYTF; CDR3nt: TGTGCCACCAGCAGAGGCGGCACAAACTATGGCTACACCTTC
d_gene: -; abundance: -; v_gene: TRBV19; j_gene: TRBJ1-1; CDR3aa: CASWNRAMNTEAFF; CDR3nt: TGTGCCAGTTGGAACAGGGCGATGAACACTGAAGCTTTCTTT
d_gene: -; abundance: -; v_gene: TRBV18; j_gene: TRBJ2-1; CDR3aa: CASSLLGHEQFF; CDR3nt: TGTGCCAGCTCACTACTTGGACATGAGCAGTTCTTC
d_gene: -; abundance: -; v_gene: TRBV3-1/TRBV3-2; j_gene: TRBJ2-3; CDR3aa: CASSQSGTDTQYF; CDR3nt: TGTGCCAGCAGCCAGTCAGGGACAGATACGCAGTATTTT
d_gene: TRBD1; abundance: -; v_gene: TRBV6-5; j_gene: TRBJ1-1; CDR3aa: CASRYRGEAFF; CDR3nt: TGTGCCAGCAGGTACAGGGGTGAGGCTTTCTTT
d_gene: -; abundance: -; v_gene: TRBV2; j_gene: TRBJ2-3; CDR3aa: CASSGFSADTQYF; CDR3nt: TGTGCCAGCAGTGGGTTTAGCGCAGATACGCAGTATTTT
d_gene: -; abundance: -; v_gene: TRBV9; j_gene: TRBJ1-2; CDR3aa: CASSVVVGNGYTF; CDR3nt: TGTGCCAGCAGCGTCGTGGTAGGAAATGGCTACACCTTC
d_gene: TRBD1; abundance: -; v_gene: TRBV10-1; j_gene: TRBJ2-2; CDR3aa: CASSDTNAGTGGASTGELFF; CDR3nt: TGCGCCAGCAGTGACACAAACGCCGGGACAGGGGGCGCGTCGACCGGGGAGCTGTTTTTT
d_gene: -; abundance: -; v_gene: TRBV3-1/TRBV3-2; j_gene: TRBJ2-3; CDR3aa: CASSLQGFDTQYF; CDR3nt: TGTGCCAGCAGCCTACAGGGTTTCGATACGCAGTATTTT
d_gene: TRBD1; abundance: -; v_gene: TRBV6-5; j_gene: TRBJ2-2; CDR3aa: CASSRTGGNTGELFF; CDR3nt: TGTGCCAGTTCTCGGACAGGGGGGAACACCGGGGAGCTGTTTTTT
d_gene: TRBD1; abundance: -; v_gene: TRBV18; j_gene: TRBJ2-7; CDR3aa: CASSPYRGPYEQYF; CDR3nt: TGTGCCAGCTCACCGTACAGGGGGCCCTACGAGCAGTACTTC
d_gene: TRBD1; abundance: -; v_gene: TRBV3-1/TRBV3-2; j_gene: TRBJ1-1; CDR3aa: CASSRQGEAFF; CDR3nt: TGTGCCAGCAGTCGACAGGGAGAAGCTTTCTTT
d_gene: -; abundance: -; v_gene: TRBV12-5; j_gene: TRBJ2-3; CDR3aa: CASGTGDTQYF; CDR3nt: TGTGCTAGTGGAACGGGAGATACGCAGTATTTT
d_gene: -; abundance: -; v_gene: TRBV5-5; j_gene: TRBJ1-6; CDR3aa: CASSLAPVANSPLHF; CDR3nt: TGTGCCAGCAGCTTGGCTCCAGTTGCCAATTCACCCCTCCACTTT
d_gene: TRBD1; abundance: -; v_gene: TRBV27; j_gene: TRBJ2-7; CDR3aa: CASRSFGTGRSEQYF; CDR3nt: TGTGCCAGCAGATCGTTCGGGACAGGGAGGAGCGAGCAGTACTTC
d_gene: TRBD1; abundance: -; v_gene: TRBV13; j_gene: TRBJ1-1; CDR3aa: CASSSWDRGATEAFF; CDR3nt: TGTGCCAGCAGCTCCTGGGACAGGGGGGCCACTGAAGCTTTCTTT
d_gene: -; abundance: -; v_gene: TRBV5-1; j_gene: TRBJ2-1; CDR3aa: CASSLGENNEQFF; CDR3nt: TGCGCCAGCAGCTTGGGCGAAAACAATGAGCAGTTCTTC
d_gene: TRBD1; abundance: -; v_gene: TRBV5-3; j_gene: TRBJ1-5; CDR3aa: CARSFNHRGTGLRNQPQHF; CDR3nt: TGTGCCAGAAGCTTTAATCATAGGGGGACAGGGTTGCGCAATCAGCCCCAGCATTTT
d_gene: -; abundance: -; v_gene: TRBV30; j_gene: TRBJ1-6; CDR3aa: CAWSVGHHNSPLHF; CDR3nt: TGTGCCTGGAGTGTCGGGCATCATAATTCACCCCTCCACTTT
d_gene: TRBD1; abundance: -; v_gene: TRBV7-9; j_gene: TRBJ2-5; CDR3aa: CASSLGQGPQETQYF; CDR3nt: TGTGCCAGCAGCCTAGGACAGGGTCCCCAAGAGACCCAGTACTTC